The clone carrying this T cell receptor beta chain was detected only once. The length of the CDR3 is 15 residues. J was trimmed by 8 bases and V by 5 bases; bases with no gene match: 9. Germline-derived CDR1 and CDR2 are PRHDT and FYEKMQ (reference sequence). The data belong to a study of blood T cell repertoires in COVID-19. Here immunoSEQ multiplex PCR was the method, and the copy in TCRdb shows in-frame clones only, minus some. The sample contains about 250,000 clones, 70% to 90% of which appear only once. The clonotype comes from a man between 18 and 35 years old with active or convalescent COVID-19. Source material: peripheral blood. The rearrangement links TRBV13 to TRBJ1-4; TRBD1 matches at 9 bases. The CDR3 nucleotides read TGTGCCAGCAGCGCGTCACAGGGGGCTGGAGAAAAACTGTTTTTT. As protein: CASSASQGAGEKLFF.